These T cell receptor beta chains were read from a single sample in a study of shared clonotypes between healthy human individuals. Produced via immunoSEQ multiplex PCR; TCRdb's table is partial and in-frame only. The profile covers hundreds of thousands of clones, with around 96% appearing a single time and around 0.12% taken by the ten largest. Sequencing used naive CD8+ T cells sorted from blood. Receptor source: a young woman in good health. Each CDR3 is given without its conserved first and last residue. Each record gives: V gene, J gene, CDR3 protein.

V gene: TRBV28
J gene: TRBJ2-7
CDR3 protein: ASSWAYEQY

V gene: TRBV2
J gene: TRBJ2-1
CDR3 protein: ASILAGEGDNEQF

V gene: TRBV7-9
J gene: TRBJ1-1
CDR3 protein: ASSPLLSGNTEAF

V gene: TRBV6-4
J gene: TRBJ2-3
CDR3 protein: ASSDSGRGGDTQY

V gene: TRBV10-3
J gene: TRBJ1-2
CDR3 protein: AISESMTPYGYT

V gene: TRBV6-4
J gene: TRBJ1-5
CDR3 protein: ATIGMGEYSNQPQH

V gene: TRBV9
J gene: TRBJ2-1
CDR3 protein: ASAGAGPYNEQF

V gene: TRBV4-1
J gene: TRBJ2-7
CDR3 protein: ASSQAGGPGEQY

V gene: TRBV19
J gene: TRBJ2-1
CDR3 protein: ASSSKRLEIAYNEQF

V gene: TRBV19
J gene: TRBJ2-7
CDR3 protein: ASSAASGSYEQY

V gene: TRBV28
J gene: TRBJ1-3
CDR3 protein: ASSLTTAGNTIY

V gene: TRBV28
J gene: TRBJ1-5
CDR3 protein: ASSSSDGYSNQPQH

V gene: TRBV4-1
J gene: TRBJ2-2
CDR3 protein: ASSHRQGGTGELF

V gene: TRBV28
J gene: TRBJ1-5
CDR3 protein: ASSLDRFNQPQH

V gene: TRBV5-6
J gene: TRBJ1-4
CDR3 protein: ASSFQDSEKLF

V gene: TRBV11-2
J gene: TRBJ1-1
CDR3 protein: ASSLGYKNTEAF